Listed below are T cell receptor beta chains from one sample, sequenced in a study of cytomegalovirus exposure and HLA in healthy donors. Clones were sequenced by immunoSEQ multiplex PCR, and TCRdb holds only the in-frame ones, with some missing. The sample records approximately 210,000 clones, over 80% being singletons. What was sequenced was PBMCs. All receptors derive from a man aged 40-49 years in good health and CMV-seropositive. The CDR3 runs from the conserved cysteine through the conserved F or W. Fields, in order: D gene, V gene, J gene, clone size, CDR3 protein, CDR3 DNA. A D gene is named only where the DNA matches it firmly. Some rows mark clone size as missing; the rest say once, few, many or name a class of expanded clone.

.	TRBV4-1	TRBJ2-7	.	CASSPGKGRGTYEQYF	TGCGCCAGCAGCCCGGGCAAGGGGCGGGGTACCTACGAGCAGTACTTC
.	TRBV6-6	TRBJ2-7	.	CASSKSGPYEQYF	TGTGCCAGCAGTAAAAGCGGACCCTACGAGCAGTACTTC
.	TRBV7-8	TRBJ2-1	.	CASRARGASSSYNEQFF	TGTGCCAGCAGGGCGCGGGGCGCTTCAAGCTCCTACAATGAGCAGTTCTTC
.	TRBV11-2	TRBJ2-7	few	CASSLGRGHIEQYF	TGTGCCAGCAGCTTAGGTCGGGGACATATCGAGCAGTACTTC
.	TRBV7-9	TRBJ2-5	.	CASSRTGQETQYF	TGTGCCAGCAGCCGTACAGGGCAAGAGACCCAGTACTTC
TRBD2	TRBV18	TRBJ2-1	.	CASSPLAGVGNEQFF	TGTGCCAGCTCACCCCTAGCGGGAGTGGGTAATGAGCAGTTCTTC
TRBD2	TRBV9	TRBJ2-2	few	CASSVSSGRNTGELFF	TGTGCCAGCAGCGTATCTAGCGGGAGGAACACCGGGGAGCTGTTTTTT
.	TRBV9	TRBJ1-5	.	CASSVGRGGNQPQHF	TGTGCCAGCAGCGTAGGACGGGGTGGCAATCAGCCCCAGCATTTT
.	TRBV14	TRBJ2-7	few	CASSPRMATGGIYEQYF	TGTGCCAGCAGCCCCCGGATGGCGACAGGAGGTATTTACGAGCAGTACTTC
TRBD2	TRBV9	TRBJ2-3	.	CASSVLAGGDTQYF	TGTGCCAGCAGCGTCCTAGCGGGAGGAGATACGCAGTATTTT
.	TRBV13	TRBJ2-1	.	CASSLGGREQFF	TGTGCCAGCAGCCTCGGGGGACGTGAGCAGTTCTTC
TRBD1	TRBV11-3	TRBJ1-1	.	CASSIWGQARNTEAFF	TGTGCCAGCAGTATTTGGGGACAGGCCCGGAACACTGAAGCTTTCTTT
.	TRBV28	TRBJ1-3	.	CASSLRDWAVSGNTIYF	TGTGCCAGCAGTTTAAGGGACTGGGCAGTTTCTGGAAACACCATATATTTT
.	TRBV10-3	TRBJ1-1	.	CAISQTGNTEAFF	TGTGCCATCAGTCAAACAGGGAACACTGAAGCTTTCTTT
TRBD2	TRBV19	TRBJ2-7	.	CASKLAGPYEQYF	TGTGCCAGTAAGCTAGCGGGACCCTACGAGCAGTACTTC
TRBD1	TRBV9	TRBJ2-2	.	CASSVGDRNTGELFF	TGTGCCAGCAGCGTAGGGGACAGGAACACCGGGGAGCTGTTTTTT
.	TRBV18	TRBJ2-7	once	CASSPRGQLYEQYF	TGTGCCAGCTCACCGCGGGGGCAGCTCTACGAGCAGTACTTC
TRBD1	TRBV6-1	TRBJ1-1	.	CASRIDRGMSEAFF	TGTGCCAGCAGAATCGACAGGGGGATGAGTGAAGCTTTCTTT
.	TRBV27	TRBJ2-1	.	CASRYRSSYNEQFF	TGTGCCAGCAGGTACAGATCGTCCTACAATGAGCAGTTCTTC
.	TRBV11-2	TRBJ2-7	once	CASSLDSGYEQYF	TGTGCCAGCAGCTTAGATTCGGGCTACGAGCAGTACTTC
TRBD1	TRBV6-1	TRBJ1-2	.	CASTPTGSNYGYTF	TGTGCCAGCACCCCGACAGGGTCTAACTATGGCTACACCTTC
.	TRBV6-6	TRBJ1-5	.	CASRPQGGGNQPQHF	TGTGCCAGCAGACCTCAGGGTGGTGGCAATCAGCCCCAGCATTTT
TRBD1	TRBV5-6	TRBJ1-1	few	CASSLDRGSLNTEAFF	TGTGCCAGCAGCCTGGACAGGGGATCTTTGAACACTGAAGCTTTCTTT
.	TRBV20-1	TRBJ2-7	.	CSARVKREQYF	TGCAGTGCTAGAGTAAAGAGGGAGCAGTACTTC
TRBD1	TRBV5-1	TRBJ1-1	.	CASSTGQGNTEAFF	TGCGCCAGCAGTACGGGACAGGGGAACACTGAAGCTTTCTTT
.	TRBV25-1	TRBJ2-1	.	CASRSGYSSYNEQFF	TGTGCCAGCAGGAGCGGGTACAGCTCCTACAATGAGCAGTTCTTC
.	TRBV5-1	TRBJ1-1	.	CASSLGGEGNTEAFF	TGCGCCAGCAGCTTGGGAGGCGAGGGGAACACTGAAGCTTTCTTT
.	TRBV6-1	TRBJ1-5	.	CASSYSRGGIQPQHF	TGTGCCAGCAGCTATTCCAGGGGAGGGATTCAGCCCCAGCATTTT